This T cell receptor (beta chain) was profiled in a study of blood T cell repertoires in COVID-19. Study at large: Nucleic acid was either cDNA or gDNA, and it came from T cells, B-cell-depleted T cells, or PBMCs.

TCRdb's table, derived via immunoSEQ multiplex PCR, lists solely in-frame clones and lacks some. In the table there are roughly 170,000 clones, about 79% of which are singletons. The V gene end was trimmed by 3 bases and the J gene end by 6 bases; junction bases not matched to a gene: 5. CDR3 length equals 17 residues. Germline V gives CDR1 ENHRY, CDR2 SYGVKD. The chain couples TRBV10-3 to TRBJ2-1, with 16 bases fitting TRBD2. Material: peripheral blood. This clonotype was obtained from a woman in her sixties or seventies with acute or convalescent COVID-19. The CDR3 nucleotides read TGTGCCATCAGTGACTCGGGACTAGCGGGAGGGACCAATGAGCAGTTCTTC. Translating it yields CAISDSGLAGGTNEQFF.